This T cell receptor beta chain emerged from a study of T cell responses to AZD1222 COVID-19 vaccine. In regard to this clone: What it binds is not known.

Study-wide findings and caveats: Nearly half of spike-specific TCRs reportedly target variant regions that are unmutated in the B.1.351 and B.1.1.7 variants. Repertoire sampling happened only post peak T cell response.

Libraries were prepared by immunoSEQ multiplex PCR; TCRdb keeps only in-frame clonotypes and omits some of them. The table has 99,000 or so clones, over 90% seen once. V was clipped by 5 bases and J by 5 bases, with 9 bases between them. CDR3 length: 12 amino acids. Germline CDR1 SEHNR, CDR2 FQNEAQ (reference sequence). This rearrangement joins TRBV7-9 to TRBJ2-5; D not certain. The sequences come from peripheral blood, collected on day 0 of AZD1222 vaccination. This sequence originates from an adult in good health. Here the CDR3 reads CASSLPVETQYF. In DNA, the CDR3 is TGTGCCAGCAGCCTTCCCGTTGAGACCCAGTACTTC.